These T cell receptor beta chains were read from a single sample in a study of blood T cell repertoires in COVID-19. The repertoire was sequenced with immunoSEQ multiplex PCR; TCRdb's copy has only in-frame clones and lacks some. This table has over 250,000 clones, around 90% appearing once. Sequences were obtained from peripheral blood. All receptors derive from a man aged 45-65 years with acute or convalescent COVID-19. Each CDR3 is given with its conserved first and last residue. D genes are given only for firm matches.

>TRBV3-1/TRBV3-2|TRBJ1-2|-
TGTGCCAGCAGCCATTTTTTAGGCGGAGTAGGCTACACCTTC
CASSHFLGGVGYTF
>TRBV12-5|TRBJ1-6|-
TGTGCTAGTGGTTTGGCGGTGGGGGGGAGTTCACCCCTCCACTTT
CASGLAVGGSSPLHF
>TRBV12-3/TRBV12-4|TRBJ1-2|-
TGTGCCAGCAGTTTCGGACGGGGGTATGGCTACACCTTC
CASSFGRGYGYTF
>TRBV7-2|TRBJ1-5|TRBD1
TGTGCCAGCAGCTTAGAACAGGGGAGTTGGCCCCAGCATTTT
CASSLEQGSWPQHF
>TRBV18|TRBJ1-5|TRBD1
TGTGCCAGCTCACCATCCCCGGGACAGGGGGCAGGTCAGCCCCAGCATTTT
CASSPSPGQGAGQPQHF
>TRBV11-3|TRBJ2-1|-
TGTGCCAGCAGCTTAGATGGTGGGGAGTATGAGCAGTTCTTC
CASSLDGGEYEQFF
>TRBV19|TRBJ1-3|-
TGTGCCATTGGCCGGGGTGGAGGAAACACCATATATTTT
CAIGRGGGNTIYF
>TRBV12-3/TRBV12-4|TRBJ2-5|-
TGTGCCAGCTCGACGAGAGGGGAGACCCAGTACTTC
CASSTRGETQYF
>TRBV12-3/TRBV12-4|TRBJ2-7|TRBD1
TGTGCCAGCAGTTTCACAGGGGCCTACGAGCAGTACTTC
CASSFTGAYEQYF
>TRBV4-1|TRBJ2-3|TRBD2
TGCGCCAGCAGCCAAGAGAGCGGGGGCACAGATACGCAGTATTTT
CASSQESGGTDTQYF
>TRBV19|TRBJ2-7|-
TGTGCCAGTACTCCGGGGGCAGGGGGATTCTACGAGCAGTACTTC
CASTPGAGGFYEQYF
>TRBV5-1|TRBJ1-2|-
TGCGCCAGCAACCATGGGATTGGGGGCGCGGATGGCTACACCTTC
CASNHGIGGADGYTF
>TRBV30|TRBJ2-7|-
TGTGCCTGGAGTGTGAGGACCCTTTTTACTAGGGAGCAGTACTTC
CAWSVRTLFTREQYF
>TRBV7-9|TRBJ1-2|-
TGTGCCAGCAGCTTAGCGGTACAGCTCTATGGCTACACCTTC
CASSLAVQLYGYTF
>TRBV7-3|TRBJ2-3|TRBD2
TGTGCCAGCGTCCTTGCGGGGGGCAGAACAGATACGCAGTATTTT
CASVLAGGRTDTQYF
>TRBV30|TRBJ1-1|-
TGTGCCTGTACACCTCAGGGGCGAAAGAACACTGAAGCTTTCTTT
CACTPQGRKNTEAFF
>TRBV5-1|TRBJ1-2|TRBD1
TGCGCCAGCAGTTTGGACAGGGTACGTGGCTACACCTTC
CASSLDRVRGYTF
>TRBV19|TRBJ2-7|-
TGTGCCAGTAGTATAGGTTGGCAATCCTACGAGCAGTACTTC
CASSIGWQSYEQYF